The clone carrying this T cell receptor beta chain was picked up one time. The antigen remains undetermined. This sample is drawn from a study of OX40 agonist ivuxolimab in advanced cancers. Study background: Subjects had a mean age of about 65 years, with a range of roughly 20 to 79; around 80% were male. Participants could have had prior anti-PD-1, anti-PD-L1 or anti-CTLA-4 therapy, and around 43% had some.

Profiling relied on immunoSEQ multiplex PCR, and the TCRdb table lists in-frame clones only, not all of them. The table shows about 89,000 clones, with about 88% occurring only once. Whole-study results and caveats: Dose levels from 0.1 to 3.0 mg/kg saw CD4+ and CD8+ blood T cells expand clonally by week 6.

The TCR comes from an adult with an advanced solid tumor such as melanoma, head and neck, liver or kidney cancer. Specimen: CD4+ or CD8+ T cells sorted from blood, collected in a trial of the OX40 agonist ivuxolimab.

CDR3 protein: CASSTGKGEAFF. CDR3 bases: TGTGCCAGTTCGACAGGGAAGGGTGAAGCTTTCTTT. The V call is TRBV6-4, the J call TRBJ1-1; 7 bases agree with TRBD1. The CDR3 sequence is 12 residues long. The V segment lost 9 bases and the J segment 7 bases; nucleotides outside the gene matches: 8. Germline V gene lookup returns CDR1 MRHNA and CDR2 SNTAGT.